The next 29 T cell receptor beta chains were all read from a single sample in a study of response to subunit inactivated influenza vaccine. Each CDR3 protein is one row after TCRdb ran MiXCR on the RT-PCR reads. This sample has around 570,000 distinct CDR3 sequences, with around 11% found just once. Separately, the same data were catalogued under a study of T cells expressing NK-cell markers. According to that study: Generation of TCR beta cDNA was performed by 5'RACE template switching incorporating UMIs.

The sample here was PBMCs from blood, taken on the day of vaccination. These receptors all stem from a man aged 50 or older who received an inactivated influenza vaccine.

This chain links TRBV20-1 with TRBJ2-1, with TRBD2 matching 14 bases. The CDR3 extends over 15 amino acids. The germline V gene has CDR1 DFQATT and CDR2 SNEGSKA (reference sequence). The V and J ends lost 3 bases and 6 bases, in that order; junction bases with no gene match: 4. The DNA of the CDR3 is TGCAGTGCTAGTCTCGGGACTAGCGGGGGCAATGAGCAGTTCTTC. Residues: CSASLGTSGGNEQFF.

In this sample, this clonotype turned up a few times. This chain connects TRBV4-1 to TRBJ2-2; D remains unclear. CDR1 and CDR2 from the germline V gene are MGHRA and YSYEKL. The CDR3 is 14 amino acids. V was pared by 0 bases and J by 6 bases, with 8 bases between. The CDR3 sequence is CASSQDSGPGELFF. The CDR3 DNA follows: TGCGCCAGCAGCCAAGATTCGGGCCCCGGGGAGCTGTTTTTT.

This clonotype was detected only a few times. The chain employs TRBV5-6 and TRBJ2-5; D tentatively reads TRBD1 or TRBD2 (5 bases each). Trimming cost V 2 bases and J 5 bases, with 13 bases left between them. Germline V gene lookup returns CDR1 SGHDT and CDR2 YYEEEE. This CDR3 has 14 residues. CDR3 coding DNA: TGTGCCAGCAGCTTCGGGACCCCGGATGAGACCCAGTACTTC. This encodes CASSFGTPDETQYF. Together with reference TRBV5-6 and TRBJ2-5, the CDR3 gives the full variable domain: DAGVTQSPTHLIKTRGQQVTLRCSPKSGHDTVSWYQQALGQGPQFIFQYYEEEERQRGNFPDRFSGHQFPNYSSELNVNALLLGDSALYLCASSFGTPDETQYFGPGTRLLVL.

V is TRBV10-3 and J is TRBJ1-1; a possible D gene is TRBD1 (5 bases). V lost 6 bases and J lost 1, with 12 bases in between. Germline V lookup: CDR1 ENHRY, CDR2 SYGVKD. The CDR3 totals 14 residues. CDR3 region: CAIRTGRENTEAFF. In DNA, the CDR3 is TGTGCCATCAGGACGGGACGGGAGAACACTGAAGCTTTCTTT.

This clonotype was observed a few times. The chain joins TRBV27 to TRBJ1-1; D gene unclear. V lost 6 bases to trimming and J lost 4 bases, with 12 bases between them. The germline CDR1 and CDR2 sequences are MNHEY and SMNVEV (reference sequence). CDR3 length: 13 residues. The CDR3 DNA is TGTGCCAGCAGCTATGGGCGATCCACTGAAGCTTTCTTT. Its protein product is CASSYGRSTEAFF.

V is TRBV7-2 and J is TRBJ1-1, with D possibly matching TRBD1 (6 bases). CDR1 is SGHTA and CDR2 is FQGNSA in the germline V gene. This CDR3 spans 14 amino acids. V gave up 4 bases and J gave up 11 bases, with 20 bases separating them. The DNA of the CDR3 is TGTGCCAGCAGCTCCGAAGCCCACAGGGCGGGGGCTTTCTTT. Translated: CASSSEAHRAGAFF.

This clonotype has a handful of counts. The chain employs TRBV27 and TRBJ2-3; 8 bases align to TRBD2. This CDR3 comprises 17 residues. J gave up 1 base and V 2 bases, and 8 bases lay outside the gene matches. Looked up from germline, CDR1 is MNHEY and CDR2 is SMNVEV (reference sequence). CDR3 nucleotide sequence: TGTGCCAGCAGTTTACTAGCTACTAGCGGAGGCACAGATACGCAGTATTTT. Translation: CASSLLATSGGTDTQYF.

This clonotype was counted ten times or more. V and J are TRBV12-3 or TRBV12-4 and TRBJ1-4; 7 bases agree with TRBD1. The CDR3 covers 16 residues. Unmatched junction bases numbered 10, after V lost 5 bases and J lost 4 bases. The CDR3 DNA follows: TGTGCCAGCAGTCCAGGGGGGGTTAGATATAATGAAAAACTGTTTTTT. Protein product: CASSPGGVRYNEKLFF.

This clonotype appeared a few times. J is TRBJ2-7 and V is TRBV6-5; D might be TRBD2 (5 bases). Trimming stripped 2 bases from V and 7 bases from J, with 18 bases between. Per the germline V gene, CDR1 is MNHEY and CDR2 is SVGAGI. This CDR3 region has 15 residues. The CDR3 nucleotides read TGTGCCAGCAGTTACGTGGCTAATTCCCCGGGGGAGCAGTACTTC. It specifies CASSYVANSPGEQYF.

This chain uses TRBV20-1 with TRBJ2-1; TRBD2 might be the D (6 bases). Germline V gene lookup returns CDR1 DFQATT and CDR2 SNEGSKA (reference sequence). Trimming removed 6 bases from V and 2 bases from J, with 8 bases in between. This CDR3 is 12 amino acids long. Here the CDR3 DNA reads TGCAGTGCCGGGACTCCCTACAATGAGCAGTTCTTC. Its translation: CSAGTPYNEQFF.

In regard to this clonotype: Since the CDR3 does not end with the conserved phenylalanine or tryptophan, this likely comes from a read error. CDR3 amino acids: CSARALKWDPRQETQYL. The CDR3 nucleotides read TGCAGTGCTAGAGCCCTTAAATGGGATCCCCGACAAGAGACCCAGTACCTC. V and J are TRBV20-1 and TRBJ2-5; D remains unclear. V was trimmed by 1 base and J by 2 bases, leaving 20 bases between them. CDR3 length: 17 residues. CDR1 is DFQATT, CDR2 SNEGSKA, per germline (reference sequence).

V gene TRBV10-3 combines with J gene TRBJ2-2; D gene ambiguous. CDR3 size: 13 residues. Trimming stripped 4 bases from V and 7 bases from J, with 10 bases between. Germline V gene sequence: CDR1 ENHRY, CDR2 SYGVKD. In DNA form, the CDR3 reads TGTGCCATCAGTGGTGGTAGAGGCGGGGAGCTGTTTTTT. Its translation is CAISGGRGGELFF.

This clonotype was seen only a few times. The chain carries TRBV12-3 or TRBV12-4 and TRBJ1-2; D may be TRBD1 (5 bases). The V gene lost 3 bases and the J gene lost 1 base, with 9 bases spanning the gap. The CDR3 spans 14 residues. In DNA form, the CDR3 reads TGTGCCAGCAGTTTTGGGGGGGTTAACTATGGCTACACCTTC. Translating it yields CASSFGGVNYGYTF.

This clonotype was observed at least ten times. This chain connects TRBV6-2 or TRBV6-3 to TRBJ2-3, with TRBD2 identical over 9 bases. Per germline, CDR1 MNHEY and CDR2 SVGEGT. Trimming cost V 2 bases and J 0 bases; bases outside gene matches: 6. This CDR3 is built from 17 residues. CDR3 DNA sequence: TGTGCCAGCAGTTACGACTTAACTAGCGGGAGCACAGATACGCAGTATTTT. This gives the protein CASSYDLTSGSTDTQYF.

The sample holds a few counts of this clonotype. The chain has TRBV4-3 and TRBJ2-4; no definite D call. V was clipped by 0 bases and J by 1 base, with 16 bases between them. This CDR3 comprises 18 residues. The germline CDR1 and CDR2 sequences are LGHNA and YSLEER. For the CDR3, the DNA is TGCGCCAGCAGCCAAGAGATATCGCTACTCTCGGCCAAAAACATTCAGTACTTC. Its protein product is CASSQEISLLSAKNIQYF.

This chain links TRBV5-1 with TRBJ2-1, with 7 bases fitting TRBD1. The CDR3 spans 14 residues. Germline V gene lookup returns CDR1 SGHRS and CDR2 YFSETQ. V dropped 5 bases and J dropped 4; count of bases not matched to a gene: 6. DNA of the CDR3: TGCGCCAGCAGGAGAGGGGGCAAATACAATGAGCAGTTCTTC. This codes for CASRRGGKYNEQFF.

The chain couples TRBV28 to TRBJ2-7; D uncertain. Looked up from germline, CDR1 is MDHEN and CDR2 is SYDVKM. The CDR3 loop spans 11 amino acids. V dropped 8 bases and J dropped 2 bases, with 7 bases sitting between them. The CDR3 coding sequence is TGTGCCAGCGGCCGTCCCTACGAGCAGTACTTC. This encodes CASGRPYEQYF.

This clonotype was counted ten times or more. This chain links TRBV27 with TRBJ2-1; no firm D call. The CDR3 spans 13 residues. The V end lost 1 base, the J end lost 5 bases, and 6 bases lay between the germline ends. Looked up from germline, CDR1 is MNHEY and CDR2 is SMNVEV (reference sequence). CDR3 sequence reads: CASSLLGDNEQFF. The CDR3 nucleotides are TGTGCCAGCAGTTTATTGGGTGACAATGAGCAGTTCTTC.

This clonotype came up a few times. The chain has TRBV6-1 and TRBJ1-5; D unresolved. Trimming removed 3 bases at V and 7 bases at J, with 10 bases between. The CDR3 is made up of 13 amino acids. Germline CDR1 and CDR2: MNHNS and SASEGT. The CDR3 protein is CASSEFNHQPQHF. The CDR3 region has the DNA TGTGCCAGCAGTGAGTTCAACCACCAGCCCCAGCATTTT.

This clonotype appeared many times. This CDR3 is CASSLGPGNGYTF. In nucleotides, the CDR3 is TGCGCCAGCAGCTTGGGGCCCGGGAATGGCTACACCTTC. V usage is TRBV5-1 and J usage is TRBJ1-2; D ambiguous. The ends were cut back, 0 bases at V and 6 bases at J, with 9 bases in the middle. The CDR3 sequence is 13 residues long. Germline CDR1 is SGHRS and CDR2 is YFSETQ.

The gene calls are TRBV9 and TRBJ1-2; TRBD1 agrees at 7 bases. Looked up from germline, CDR1 is SGDLS and CDR2 is YYNGEE. The junction had 5 bases not matched to a gene; V was cut back by 0 bases and J by 3 bases. This CDR3 comprises 15 residues. Here the CDR3 reads CASSVEGQKHYGYTF. CDR3 bases: TGTGCCAGCAGCGTAGAGGGACAGAAGCACTATGGCTACACCTTC.

This clonotype was counted a few times. The CDR3 protein is CASSPYSGLVPSTDTQYF. Written as DNA, the CDR3 is TGTGCCAGCAGCCCTTACTCGGGACTAGTCCCTAGCACAGATACGCAGTATTTT. The chain recombines TRBV11-1 with TRBJ2-3; 8 bases match TRBD2. The CDR3 has 18 amino acids. The V segment lost 5 bases and the J segment 0 bases; nucleotides outside the gene matches: 13. Per the germline V gene, CDR1 is SGHAT and CDR2 is FQDESV (reference sequence). The full variable domain, with the rest looked up from reference TRBV11-1 and TRBJ2-3, is EAEVAQSPRYKITEKSQAVAFWCDPISGHATLYWYRQILGQGPELLVQFQDESVVDDSQLPKDRFSAERLKGVDSTLKIQPAELGDSAMYLCASSPYSGLVPSTDTQYFGPGTRLTVL.

V gene TRBV27 combines with J gene TRBJ2-1; 15 bases match TRBD2. The CDR3 totals 19 residues. V gave up 8 bases and J gave up 1 base; unmatched junction bases: 12. From germline, CDR1 is MNHEY and CDR2 SMNVEV (reference sequence). The CDR3 nucleotides read TGTGCCAGCTCCCTCCGGGGACTAGCGGGAGGAAGGTCCTACAATGAGCAGTTCTTC. Its protein is CASSLRGLAGGRSYNEQFF.

This clonotype was counted only a few times. The J gene is TRBJ1-1, the V gene TRBV12-3 or TRBV12-4, with TRBD1 matching 7 bases. V lost 6 bases, J lost 4 bases, and 5 bases stayed unmatched. This CDR3 comprises 13 residues. The chain's CDR3 is CASSYGQATEAFF. In DNA form, the CDR3 reads TGTGCCAGCAGCTATGGACAGGCCACTGAAGCTTTCTTT.

This CDR3 is CASSQDSLVADTQYF. The CDR3, as DNA: TGCGCCAGCAGCCAAGACAGCCTAGTAGCAGATACGCAGTATTTT. The rearrangement uses TRBV4-1 and TRBJ2-3; D ambiguous. CDR3 length: 15 amino acids. Looked up from germline, CDR1 is MGHRA and CDR2 is YSYEKL. The V end lost 0 bases, the J end lost 4 bases, and 11 bases lay between the germline ends.

The chain combines TRBV5-1 with TRBJ2-3; no clear D gene. The CDR3 consists of 16 residues. V lost 0 bases to trimming and J lost 0 bases, with 11 bases between them. The germline V gene encodes CDR1 SGHRS and CDR2 YFSETQ. CDR3 region: CASSLGTAASTDTQYF. The CDR3 region has the DNA TGCGCCAGCAGCTTGGGGACGGCCGCGAGCACAGATACGCAGTATTTT.

The chain uses TRBV24-1 and TRBJ2-1, with 9 bases identical to TRBD2. CDR3 length equals 16 residues. Germline CDR1 KGHDR, CDR2 SFDVKD. Trimming at V came to 4 bases and at J to 7 bases, leaving 10 bases not matched to a gene. The CDR3 protein is CATSEALAGGPNEQFF. CDR3 coding DNA: TGTGCCACCAGTGAGGCCCTTGCGGGAGGGCCTAATGAGCAGTTCTTC.

The chain combines TRBV28 with TRBJ2-7, with a weak D call TRBD1 (5 bases). Trimming left V 3 bases short and J 6 bases short, with 12 bases between. The germline gives CDR1 MDHEN, CDR2 SYDVKM. The CDR3 extends over 13 amino acids. In nucleotides, the CDR3 is TGTGCCAGCAGTTTCCCCAGGGTGGGCGAGCAGTACTTC. This translates into CASSFPRVGEQYF. Complete variable domain (other parts from reference TRBV28 and TRBJ2-7): DVKVTQSSRYLVKRTGEKVFLECVQDMDHENMFWYRQDPGLGLRLIYFSYDVKMKEKGDIPEGYSVSREKKERFSLILESASTNQTSMYLCASSFPRVGEQYFGPGTRLTVT.

This clonotype was observed a few times. This chain uses TRBV4-2 with TRBJ2-3; tentative D call: TRBD1 (6 bases). The ends were cut back, 5 bases at V and 5 bases at J, with 11 bases in the middle. CDR3 length equals 13 residues. Germline V gene lookup returns CDR1 LGHNA and CDR2 YNFKEQ. The CDR3: CASSTTGLDTQYF. CDR3 nucleotides: TGTGCCAGCAGCACAACAGGGTTAGATACGCAGTATTTT.